The 16 T cell receptor beta chains reported below all come from one sample, sequenced in a study of T cells in women clearing cervical HPV infection. This table comes from immunoSEQ multiplex PCR, and its TCRdb copy is limited to in-frame clones, with some not included. Its table records under 35,000 clones. The sequenced material came from blood buffy coat. The source is a woman aged 18 to 75 with a cervical HPV16 infection that either progressed to CIN3+ or cleared (not recorded which).

Regarding this clone: From the germline J gene comes the end of the CDR3, since the read stops 3 residues before it. The rearrangement uses TRBV2 and TRBJ2-7; 8 nucleotides agree with TRBD1. CDR1 SNHLY and CDR2 FYNNEI come from the germline V gene. V shed 10 bases and J 3 bases; nucleotides not matched to a gene: 8. There are 13 residues in the CDR3. Incomplete CDR3 DNA: TGTGCCACCGGCAGGGACAGGAACTACGAG. This encodes CATGRDRNYE. The whole CDR3 reads CATGRDRNYEQYF.

About this clone itself: The read terminates 3 residues ahead of where the CDR3 ends, so the germline J gene completes it. The chain recombines TRBV5-4 with TRBJ2-3; a weak D match, TRBD2 (5 bases). This CDR3 has 15 residues. Trimming removed 4 bases at V and 2 bases at J, with 14 bases between. Per the germline V gene, CDR1 is SGHNT and CDR2 is YYREEE (reference sequence). CDR3 sequence: CASSLGSGPTDTQYF. Partial CDR3 DNA: TGTGCCAGCAGCCTGGGCAGCGGCCCCACAGATACG.

Comments on this clone: The CDR3 extends 3 residues past the end of the read, so its final part is completed from the germline J gene. The gene calls are TRBV12-3 or TRBV12-4 and TRBJ1-1; 10 bases match TRBD1. The V and J ends lost 3 bases and 5 bases, in that order; junction bases with no gene match: 9. This CDR3 is 16 amino acids long. CDR3: CASSFRGTGENTEAFF. The covered CDR3 bases are TGTGCCAGCAGTTTCCGGGGGACAGGGGAGAATACTGAA.

Note on this clone: The read halts 3 residues ahead of the CDR3 end, with the missing end drawn from the germline J gene. The chain uses TRBV10-2 and TRBJ2-1; TRBD2 aligns across 15 bases. CDR1 is WSHSY and CDR2 is SAAADI in the germline V gene. V lost 4 bases and J lost 7; bases outside the gene matches: 5. CDR3 length: 16 residues. The CDR3 bases that were read are TGCGCCAGCAGTGGGTCCGGGACTAGCGGGGGGAATGAG. Amino acids: CASSGSGTSGGNE. The complete CDR3 protein is CASSGSGTSGGNEQFF.

With regard to this clone: The read terminates 3 residues before the CDR3 end, so the remaining end is supplied by the germline J gene. The gene calls are TRBV6-1 and TRBJ1-1; unclear D gene. V was trimmed by 4 bases and J by 3 bases, leaving 9 bases between them. The CDR3 totals 13 residues. The germline CDR1 and CDR2 sequences are MNHNS and SASEGT. Partial CDR3 DNA: TGTGCCAGCAGTGTCTCGCGATACACTGAA. It translates to CASSVSRYTE. The complete CDR3 reads CASSVSRYTEAFF.

In regard to this clone: The CDR3 is cut off 3 residues early in the read; its end comes from the germline J gene. The chain has TRBV5-3 and TRBJ1-5; D is possibly TRBD1 (5 bases). Being an ORF, TRBV5-3 has a function that is uncertain. V was pared by 3 bases and J by 1 base, with 17 bases between. CDR3 length equals 17 residues. Incomplete CDR3 DNA: TGTGCCAGAAGCTGCGGACACGTGTTTAACAGCAATCAGCCC. Translation: CARSCGHVFNSNQP. The whole CDR3 sequence reads CARSCGHVFNSNQPQHF.

With regard to this clone: The sequence runs out 3 residues before the end of the CDR3; the remainder is reconstructed from the germline J gene. The J gene is TRBJ2-7, the V gene TRBV25-1; D call uncertain. Between the trimmed V and J ends, which lost 3 bases and 5 bases, there was a span of 14 bases. The CDR3 length is 14 residues. Germline CDR1 reads MGHDK; CDR2 reads SYGVNS. Here the CDR3 reads CASSDPGRNDEQYF. The CDR3 bases that were read are TGTGCCAGCAGTGACCCAGGTAGGAACGACGAG.

As to this clone: The CDR3 end falls 3 residues outside the read, so it is completed with the germline J gene. The J gene is TRBJ1-2, the V gene TRBV4-1; 8 bases match TRBD1. The CDR3 sequence is 14 residues long. Germline V gene lookup returns CDR1 MGHRA and CDR2 YSYEKL. CDR3 DNA (partial): TGCGCCAGCAGCCACCCTGGGACAGGCGACGGC. Amino acid sequence: CASSHPGTGDG. The whole CDR3 sequence reads CASSHPGTGDGYTF.

CDR3 DNA (partial): TGCGCCAGCAGGCGGGGGGGGAGCTCCTACAATGAG. Protein sequence: CASRRGGSSYNE. The whole CDR3 protein is CASRRGGSSYNEQFF. J is TRBJ2-1 and V is TRBV10-1; 9 bases are shared with TRBD2. The CDR3 end falls 3 residues outside the read, so it is completed with the germline J gene. This CDR3 region has 15 residues. From germline, CDR1 is WNHNN and CDR2 SYGVQD (reference sequence). After removal of 6 bases from V and 0 bases from J, the junction contained 3 bases not matched to a gene.

Of note for this clone: The CDR3 end lies 3 residues beyond the end of the read and is filled in from the germline J gene. J is TRBJ1-3 and V is TRBV20-1; possible D gene TRBD1, 5 bases. Germline V lookup: CDR1 DFQATT, CDR2 SNEGSKA (reference sequence). Trimming took off 1 base at V and 0 bases at J, with 22 bases between the two ends. The CDR3 consists of 19 residues. The covered CDR3 bases are TGCAGTGCTAGAGTTTATCCCCCTCCACAGGCTACCTCTGGAAACACC. It specifies CSARVYPPPQATSGNT. The entire CDR3 reads CSARVYPPPQATSGNTIYF.

A remark on this clone: The read finishes 3 residues shy of the CDR3 end, and the germline J gene is used to complete it. This sequence joins TRBV6-1 and TRBJ2-6; D remains unclear. The germline V and J ends were trimmed by 2 bases and 0 bases, with 11 bases remaining between them. This CDR3 contains 17 residues. Germline V gives CDR1 MNHNS, CDR2 SASEGT. CDR3 DNA, as far as it was read: TGTGCCAGCAGTGAATACACATCCAGCTCTGGGGCCAACGTC. It translates to CASSEYTSSSGANV. The whole CDR3 is CASSEYTSSSGANVLTF.

As to this clone: The read gets to within 3 residues of the CDR3 end, and the germline J gene fills in the rest. The rearrangement links TRBV7-8 to TRBJ1-2; D perhaps matches TRBD1 (6 bases). The CDR3 is 17 amino acids. CDR1 is SGHVS, CDR2 FQNEAQ, per germline. V shed 2 bases and J shed 4 bases, with 20 bases lying between them. The sequenced CDR3 bases are TGTGCCAGCAGCTTATTTTCAGGGGCGCCGGGTATCTATGGC. Protein: CASSLFSGAPGIYG. The whole CDR3 sequence is CASSLFSGAPGIYGYTF.

A word on this clone: The sequence runs out 3 residues before the end of the CDR3; the remainder is reconstructed from the germline J gene. V usage is TRBV7-2 and J usage is TRBJ2-7; D gene ambiguous. Germline V gene lookup returns CDR1 SGHTA and CDR2 FQGNSA. This CDR3 is built from 14 residues. V was cut by 0 bases and J by 2 bases, with 8 bases left in between. Here the CDR3 reads CASSLAPRAYEQYF. The CDR3 bases that were read are TGTGCCAGCAGCTTAGCTCCGCGAGCCTACGAG.

A word on this clone: From the germline J gene comes the end of the CDR3, since the read stops 3 residues before it. This chain links TRBV6-1 with TRBJ2-7; 10 bases match TRBD1. The V segment lost 5 bases and the J segment 5 bases; nucleotides outside the gene matches: 12. The CDR3 is 16 residues long. In germline, CDR1 is MNHNS, CDR2 SASEGT. The CDR3 DNA, read in part, is TGTGCCAGCAGTAAAGATGGATCCGGGACAGGGGACGAG. This gives the protein CASSKDGSGTGDE. The entire CDR3 protein reads CASSKDGSGTGDEQYF.

Of note for this clone: The DNA ends 3 residues before the CDR3 does, and the rest of the CDR3 is filled in from the germline J gene. The chain has TRBV2 and TRBJ1-2; tentative D call: TRBD1 (5 bases). CDR1 and CDR2 from the germline V gene are SNHLY and FYNNEI. V lost 0 bases and J 4 bases, leaving 12 bases between the germline ends. The CDR3 has 15 amino acids. Partial CDR3 DNA: TGTGCCAGCAGTGAAGCCTTGGGGGGTATCTATGGC. It specifies CASSEALGGIYG. The entire CDR3 protein reads CASSEALGGIYGYTF.

In the case of this clone: The CDR3 end is not reached by the read, which stops 3 residues before it; the germline J gene fills it in. V gene TRBV7-9 combines with J gene TRBJ1-3, with 7 bases that match TRBD1. V lost 1 base to trimming and J lost 8 bases; unmatched junction nucleotides: 8. The CDR3 is made up of 15 amino acids. The germline gives CDR1 SEHNR, CDR2 FQNEAQ (reference sequence). The CDR3 reads CASSLDDRALDTIYF. The CDR3 DNA, read in part, is TGTGCCAGCAGCTTAGATGACAGGGCCTTAGACACC.